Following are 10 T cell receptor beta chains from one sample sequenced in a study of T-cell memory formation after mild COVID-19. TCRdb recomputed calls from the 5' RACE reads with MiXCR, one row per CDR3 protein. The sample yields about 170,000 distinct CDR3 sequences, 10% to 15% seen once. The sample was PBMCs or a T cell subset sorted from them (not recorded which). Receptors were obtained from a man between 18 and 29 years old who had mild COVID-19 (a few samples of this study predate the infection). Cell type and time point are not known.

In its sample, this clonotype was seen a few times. In DNA form, the CDR3 reads TGTGCCAGCAGGGGTTCCATAGCCGGAGAGACCCAGTACTTC. It translates to CASRGSIAGETQYF. This chain uses TRBV12-3 or TRBV12-4 with TRBJ2-5; D not resolved. Trimming shortened V by 6 bases and J by 4 bases, and 15 bases separated the two germline ends. CDR3 length: 14 residues.

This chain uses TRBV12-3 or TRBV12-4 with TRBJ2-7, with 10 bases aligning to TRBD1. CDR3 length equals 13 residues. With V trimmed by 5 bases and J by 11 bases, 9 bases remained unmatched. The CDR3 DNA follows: TGTGCCAGCAGTAGCCGGGACAGGGGTTTTGAGTACTTC. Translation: CASSSRDRGFEYF.

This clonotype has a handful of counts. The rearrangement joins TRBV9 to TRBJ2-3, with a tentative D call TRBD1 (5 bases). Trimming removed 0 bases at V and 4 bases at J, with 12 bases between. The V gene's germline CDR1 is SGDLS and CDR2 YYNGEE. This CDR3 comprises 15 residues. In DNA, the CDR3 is TGTGCCAGCAGCGTAGGGGGCTATGCAGCAGATACGCAGTATTTT. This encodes CASSVGGYAADTQYF.

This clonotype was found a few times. CDR3: CSAPGPGTEAFF. CDR3 sequence (DNA): TGCAGTGCCCCCGGGCCAGGCACTGAAGCTTTCTTT. The V gene is TRBV20-1, the J gene TRBJ1-1; D unclear. V was pared by 6 bases and J by 4 bases, with 12 bases between. This CDR3 is built from 12 residues. Germline-derived CDR1 and CDR2 are DFQATT and SNEGSKA (reference sequence).

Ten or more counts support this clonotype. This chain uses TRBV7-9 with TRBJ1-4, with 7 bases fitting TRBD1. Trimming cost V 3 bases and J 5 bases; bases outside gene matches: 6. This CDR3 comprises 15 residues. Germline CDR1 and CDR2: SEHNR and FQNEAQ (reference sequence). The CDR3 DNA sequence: TGTGCCAGCAGCTTCCATCAGGGGGGGAATGAAAAACTGTTTTTT. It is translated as CASSFHQGGNEKLFF.

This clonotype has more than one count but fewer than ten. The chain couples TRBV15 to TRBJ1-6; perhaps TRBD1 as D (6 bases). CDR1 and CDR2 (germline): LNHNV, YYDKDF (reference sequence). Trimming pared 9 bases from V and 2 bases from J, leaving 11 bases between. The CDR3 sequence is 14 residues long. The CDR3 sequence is CATRGGTYNSPLHF. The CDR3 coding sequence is TGTGCCACAAGGGGGGGGACCTATAATTCACCCCTCCACTTT.

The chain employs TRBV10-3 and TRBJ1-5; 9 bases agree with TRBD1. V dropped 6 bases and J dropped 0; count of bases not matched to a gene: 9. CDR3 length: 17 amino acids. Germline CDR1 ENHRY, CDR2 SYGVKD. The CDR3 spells CAIREGQGSGSNQPQHF. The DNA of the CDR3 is TGTGCCATCAGGGAGGGACAGGGATCGGGTAGCAATCAGCCCCAGCATTTT.

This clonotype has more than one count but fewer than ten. The chain's CDR3 is CASSSLGEAFF. The CDR3 DNA reads TGTGCCAGCAGCTCGCTCGGTGAAGCTTTCTTT. The gene calls are TRBV3-1 and TRBJ1-1; no firm D call. V was pared by 5 bases and J by 7 bases, with 8 bases between. Germline V gene lookup returns CDR1 LGHDT and CDR2 YNNKEL (reference sequence). The CDR3 is made up of 11 amino acids.

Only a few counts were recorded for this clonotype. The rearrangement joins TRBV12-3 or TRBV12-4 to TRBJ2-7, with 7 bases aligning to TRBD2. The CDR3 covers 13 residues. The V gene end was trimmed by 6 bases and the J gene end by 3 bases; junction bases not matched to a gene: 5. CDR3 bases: TGTGCCAGCAGGGGGGAGCGGGGCTACGAGCAGTACTTC. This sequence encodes CASRGERGYEQYF.

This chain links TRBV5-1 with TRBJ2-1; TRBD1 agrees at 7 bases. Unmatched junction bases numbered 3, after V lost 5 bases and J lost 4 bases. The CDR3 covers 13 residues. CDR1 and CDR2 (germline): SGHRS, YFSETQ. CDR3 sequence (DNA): TGCGCCAGCAGACAGGGGACATACAATGAGCAGTTCTTC. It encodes CASRQGTYNEQFF.